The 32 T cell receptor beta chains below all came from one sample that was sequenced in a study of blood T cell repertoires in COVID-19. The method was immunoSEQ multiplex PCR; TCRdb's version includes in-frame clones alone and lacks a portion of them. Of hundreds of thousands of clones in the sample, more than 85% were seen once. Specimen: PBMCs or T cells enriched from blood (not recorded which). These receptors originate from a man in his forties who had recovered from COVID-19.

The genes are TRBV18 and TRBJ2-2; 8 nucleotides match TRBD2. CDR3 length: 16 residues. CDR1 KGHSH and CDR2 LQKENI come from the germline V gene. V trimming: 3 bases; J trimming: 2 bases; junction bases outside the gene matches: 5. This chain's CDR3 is CASSPRAGVNTGELFF. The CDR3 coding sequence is TGTGCCAGCTCACCCCGAGCGGGAGTTAACACCGGGGAGCTGTTTTTT.

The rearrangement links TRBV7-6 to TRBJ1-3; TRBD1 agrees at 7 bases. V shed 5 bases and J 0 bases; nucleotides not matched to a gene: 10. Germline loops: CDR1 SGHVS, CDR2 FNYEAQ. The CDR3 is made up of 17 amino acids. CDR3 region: CASSPGQARYSGNTIYF. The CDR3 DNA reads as TGTGCCAGCAGCCCAGGACAGGCGAGATACTCTGGAAACACCATATATTTT.

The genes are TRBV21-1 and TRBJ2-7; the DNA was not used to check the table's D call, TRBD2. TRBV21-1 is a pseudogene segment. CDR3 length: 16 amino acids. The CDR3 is CASSKAGGRPSYEQYF. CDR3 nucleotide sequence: TGTGCCAGCAGCAAAGCGGGAGGGCGTCCCTCCTACGAGCAGTACTTC.

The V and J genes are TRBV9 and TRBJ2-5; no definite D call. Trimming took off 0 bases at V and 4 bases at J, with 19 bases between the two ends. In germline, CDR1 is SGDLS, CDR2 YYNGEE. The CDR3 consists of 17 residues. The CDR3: CASSVEASGSPPETQYF. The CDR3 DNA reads TGTGCCAGCAGCGTAGAGGCTAGTGGGTCCCCGCCAGAGACCCAGTACTTC. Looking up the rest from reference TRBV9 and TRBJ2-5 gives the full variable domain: DSGVTQTPKHLITATGQRVTLRCSPRSGDLSVYWYQQSLDQGLQFLIQYYNGEERAKGNILERFSAQQFPDLHSELNLSSLELGDSALYFCASSVEASGSPPETQYFGPGTRLLVL.

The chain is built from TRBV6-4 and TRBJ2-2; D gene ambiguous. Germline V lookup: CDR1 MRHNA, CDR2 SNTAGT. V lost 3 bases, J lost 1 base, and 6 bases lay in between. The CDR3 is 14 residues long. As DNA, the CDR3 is TGTGCCAGCAGTGAGGCAGGGAACACCGGGGAGCTGTTTTTT. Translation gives CASSEAGNTGELFF.

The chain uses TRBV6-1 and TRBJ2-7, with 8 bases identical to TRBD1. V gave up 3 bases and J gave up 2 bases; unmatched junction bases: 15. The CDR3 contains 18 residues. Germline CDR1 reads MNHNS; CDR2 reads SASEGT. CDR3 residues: CASSEETGVGWGPYEQYF. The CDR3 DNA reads TGTGCCAGCAGTGAGGAGACAGGGGTAGGTTGGGGTCCCTACGAGCAGTACTTC.

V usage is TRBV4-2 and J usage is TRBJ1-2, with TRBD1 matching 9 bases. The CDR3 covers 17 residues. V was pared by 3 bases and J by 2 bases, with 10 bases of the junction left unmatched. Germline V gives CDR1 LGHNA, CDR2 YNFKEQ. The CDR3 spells CASSQGPSGTGNYGYTF. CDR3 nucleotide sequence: TGTGCCAGCAGCCAGGGTCCCTCCGGGACAGGGAACTATGGCTACACCTTC.

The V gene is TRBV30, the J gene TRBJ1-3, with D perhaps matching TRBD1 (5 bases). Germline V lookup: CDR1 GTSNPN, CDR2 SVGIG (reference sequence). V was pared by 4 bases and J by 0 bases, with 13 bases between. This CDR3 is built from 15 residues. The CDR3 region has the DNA TGTGCCTGGAAAGCTCAGGGATACTCTGGAAACACCATATATTTT. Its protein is CAWKAQGYSGNTIYF.

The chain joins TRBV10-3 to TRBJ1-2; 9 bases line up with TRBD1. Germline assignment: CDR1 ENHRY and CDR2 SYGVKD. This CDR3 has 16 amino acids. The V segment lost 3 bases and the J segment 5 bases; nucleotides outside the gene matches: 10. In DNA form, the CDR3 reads TGTGCCATCAGTGACAGTCGGGGACAGGGAGGATATGGCTACACCTTC. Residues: CAISDSRGQGGYGYTF.

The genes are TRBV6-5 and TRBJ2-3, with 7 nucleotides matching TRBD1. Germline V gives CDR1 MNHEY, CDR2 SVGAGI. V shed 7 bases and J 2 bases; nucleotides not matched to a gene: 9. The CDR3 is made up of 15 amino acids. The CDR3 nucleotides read TGTGCCAGCAATCGGGACAGCGGCCCCACAGATACGCAGTATTTT. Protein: CASNRDSGPTDTQYF.

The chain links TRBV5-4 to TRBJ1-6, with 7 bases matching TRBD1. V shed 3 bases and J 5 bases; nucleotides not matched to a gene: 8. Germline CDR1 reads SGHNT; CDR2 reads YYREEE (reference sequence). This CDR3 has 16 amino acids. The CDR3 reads CASSSGTETNNSPLHF. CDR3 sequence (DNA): TGTGCCAGCAGCTCGGGGACAGAGACAAATAATTCACCCCTCCACTTT.

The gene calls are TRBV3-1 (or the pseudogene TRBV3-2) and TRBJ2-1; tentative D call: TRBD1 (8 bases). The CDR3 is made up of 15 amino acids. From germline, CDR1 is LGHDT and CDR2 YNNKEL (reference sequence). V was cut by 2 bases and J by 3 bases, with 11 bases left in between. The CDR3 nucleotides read TGTGCCAGCAGCCAAACAGGGGGGGGCTACAATGAGCAGTTCTTC. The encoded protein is CASSQTGGGYNEQFF.

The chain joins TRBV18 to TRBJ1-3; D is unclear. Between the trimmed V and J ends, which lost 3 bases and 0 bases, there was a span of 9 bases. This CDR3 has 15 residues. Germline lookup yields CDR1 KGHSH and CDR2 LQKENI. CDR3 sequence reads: CASSPEISSGNTIYF. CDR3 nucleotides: TGTGCCAGCTCACCGGAGATCTCCTCTGGAAACACCATATATTTT.

The CDR3 sequence is CASLGGGLAGEVTYEQYF. CDR3 sequence (DNA): TGTGCCAGCCTAGGGGGAGGGCTAGCGGGGGAAGTTACCTACGAGCAGTACTTC. V is TRBV7-8 and J is TRBJ2-7, with TRBD2 matching over 10 bases. V gave up 8 bases and J gave up 2 bases; unmatched junction bases: 18. CDR3 length equals 18 residues. Germline CDR1 SGHVS, CDR2 FQNEAQ.

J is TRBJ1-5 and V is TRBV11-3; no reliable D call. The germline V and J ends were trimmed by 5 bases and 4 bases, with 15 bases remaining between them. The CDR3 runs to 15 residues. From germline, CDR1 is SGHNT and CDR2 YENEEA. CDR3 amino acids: CASSHRAAGNQPQHF. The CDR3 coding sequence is TGTGCCAGCAGCCACCGAGCGGCAGGTAATCAGCCCCAGCATTTT. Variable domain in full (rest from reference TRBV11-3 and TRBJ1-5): EAGVVQSPRYKIIEKKQPVAFWCNPISGHNTLYWYLQNLGQGPELLIRYENEEAVDDSQLPKDRFSAERLKGVDSTLKIQPAELGDSAVYLCASSHRAAGNQPQHFGDGTRLSIL.

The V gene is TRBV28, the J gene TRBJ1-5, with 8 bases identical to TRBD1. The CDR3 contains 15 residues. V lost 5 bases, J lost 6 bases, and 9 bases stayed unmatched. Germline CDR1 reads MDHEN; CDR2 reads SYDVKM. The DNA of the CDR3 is TGTGCCAGCAGTAAACCACAGGGGGGAGGTCAGCCCCAGCATTTT. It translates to CASSKPQGGGQPQHF.

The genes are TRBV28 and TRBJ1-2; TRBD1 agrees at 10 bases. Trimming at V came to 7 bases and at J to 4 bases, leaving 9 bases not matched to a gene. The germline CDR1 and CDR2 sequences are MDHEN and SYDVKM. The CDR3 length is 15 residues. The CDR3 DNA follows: TGTGCCAGCACCCTAGGGGGACAGGGGCCCTATGGCTACACCTTC. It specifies CASTLGGQGPYGYTF.

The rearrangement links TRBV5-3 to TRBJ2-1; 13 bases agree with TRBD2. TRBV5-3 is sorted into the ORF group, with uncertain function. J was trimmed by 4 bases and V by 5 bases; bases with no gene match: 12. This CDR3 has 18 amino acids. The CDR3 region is CARRYPGTSGKIYNEQFF. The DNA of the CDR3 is TGTGCCAGAAGGTACCCCGGGACTAGCGGGAAGATATACAATGAGCAGTTCTTC.

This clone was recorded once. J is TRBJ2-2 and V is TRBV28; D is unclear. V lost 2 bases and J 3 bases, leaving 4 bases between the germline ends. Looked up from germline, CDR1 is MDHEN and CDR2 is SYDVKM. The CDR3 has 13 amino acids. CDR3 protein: CASSLGHTGELFF. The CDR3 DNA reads TGTGCCAGCAGTTTAGGGCACACCGGGGAGCTGTTTTTT.

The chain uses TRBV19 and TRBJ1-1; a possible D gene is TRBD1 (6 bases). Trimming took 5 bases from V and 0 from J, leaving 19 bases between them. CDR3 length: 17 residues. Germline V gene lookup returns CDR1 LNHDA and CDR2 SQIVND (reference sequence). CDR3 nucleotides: TGTGCCAGTAGTCTACGGGAGGGGGGGCGCATGAACACTGAAGCTTTCTTT. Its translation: CASSLREGGRMNTEAFF.

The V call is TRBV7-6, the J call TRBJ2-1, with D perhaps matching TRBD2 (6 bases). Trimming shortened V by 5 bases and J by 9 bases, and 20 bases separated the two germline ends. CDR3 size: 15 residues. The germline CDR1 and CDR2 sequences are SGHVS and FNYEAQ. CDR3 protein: CASSRQGGPGGEQFF. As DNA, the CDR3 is TGTGCCAGCAGCCGACAAGGAGGGCCCGGGGGTGAGCAGTTCTTC. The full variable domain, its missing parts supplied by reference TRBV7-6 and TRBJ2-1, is GAGVSQSPRYKVTKRGQDVALRCDPISGHVSLYWYRQALGQGPEFLTYFNYEAQQDKSGLPNDRFSAERPEGSISTLTIQRTEQRDSAMYRCASSRQGGPGGEQFFGPGTRLTVL.

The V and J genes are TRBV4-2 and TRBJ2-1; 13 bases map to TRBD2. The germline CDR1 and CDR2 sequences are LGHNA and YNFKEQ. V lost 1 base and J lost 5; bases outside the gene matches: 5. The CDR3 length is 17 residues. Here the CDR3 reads CASSQAPGTSGDNEQFF. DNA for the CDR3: TGTGCCAGCAGCCAAGCTCCCGGGACTAGCGGGGACAATGAGCAGTTCTTC.

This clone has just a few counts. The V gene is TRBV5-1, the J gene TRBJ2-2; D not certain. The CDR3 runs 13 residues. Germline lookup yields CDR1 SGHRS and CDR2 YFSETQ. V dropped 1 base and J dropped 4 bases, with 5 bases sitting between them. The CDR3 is CASSLTGTGELFF. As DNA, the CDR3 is TGCGCCAGCAGCTTGACTGGCACCGGGGAGCTGTTTTTT.

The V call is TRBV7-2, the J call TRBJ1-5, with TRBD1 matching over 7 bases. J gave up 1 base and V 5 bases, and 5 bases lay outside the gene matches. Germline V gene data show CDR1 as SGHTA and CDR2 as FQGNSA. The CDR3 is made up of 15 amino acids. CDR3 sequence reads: CASSPQTGSNQPQHF. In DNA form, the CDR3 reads TGTGCCAGCAGCCCTCAGACAGGGAGCAATCAGCCCCAGCATTTT.

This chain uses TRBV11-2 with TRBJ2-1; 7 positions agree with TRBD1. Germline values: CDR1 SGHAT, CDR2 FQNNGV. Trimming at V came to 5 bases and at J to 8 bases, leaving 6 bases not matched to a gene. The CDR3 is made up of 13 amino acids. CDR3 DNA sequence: TGTGCCAGCAGCCGGGACAGTACGTATGAGCAGTTCTTC. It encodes CASSRDSTYEQFF.

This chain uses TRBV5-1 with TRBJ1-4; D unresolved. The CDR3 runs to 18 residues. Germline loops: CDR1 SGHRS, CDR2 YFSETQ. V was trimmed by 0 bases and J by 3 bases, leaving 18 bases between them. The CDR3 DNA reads TGCGCCAGCAGCTTGGCCGGGAAGACGCAGGCACCTAATGAAAAACTGTTTTTT. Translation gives CASSLAGKTQAPNEKLFF.

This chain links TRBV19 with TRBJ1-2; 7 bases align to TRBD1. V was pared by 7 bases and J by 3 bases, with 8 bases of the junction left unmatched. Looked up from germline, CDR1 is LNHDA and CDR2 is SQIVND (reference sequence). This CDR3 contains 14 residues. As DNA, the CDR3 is TGTGCCAGTACCGGGACAGACGACTACTATGGCTACACCTTC. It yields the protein CASTGTDDYYGYTF.

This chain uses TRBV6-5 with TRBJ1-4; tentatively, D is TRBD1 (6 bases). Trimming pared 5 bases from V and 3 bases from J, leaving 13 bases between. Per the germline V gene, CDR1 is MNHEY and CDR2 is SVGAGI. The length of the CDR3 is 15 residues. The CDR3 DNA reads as TGTGCCAGCAGTCATTCGACAGGTTCTAATGAAAAACTGTTTTTT. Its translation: CASSHSTGSNEKLFF.

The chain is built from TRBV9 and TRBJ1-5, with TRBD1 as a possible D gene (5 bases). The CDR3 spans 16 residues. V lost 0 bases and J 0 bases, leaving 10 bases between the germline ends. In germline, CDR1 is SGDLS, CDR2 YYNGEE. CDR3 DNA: TGTGCCAGCAGCGTAGCGGGGGATGCTAGCAATCAGCCCCAGCATTTT. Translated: CASSVAGDASNQPQHF.

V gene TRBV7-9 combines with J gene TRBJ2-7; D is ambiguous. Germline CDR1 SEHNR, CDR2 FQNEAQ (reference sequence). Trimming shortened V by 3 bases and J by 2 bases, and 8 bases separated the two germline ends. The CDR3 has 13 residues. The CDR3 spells CASSFGQTYEQYF. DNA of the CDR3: TGTGCCAGCAGCTTTGGTCAGACCTACGAGCAGTACTTC.

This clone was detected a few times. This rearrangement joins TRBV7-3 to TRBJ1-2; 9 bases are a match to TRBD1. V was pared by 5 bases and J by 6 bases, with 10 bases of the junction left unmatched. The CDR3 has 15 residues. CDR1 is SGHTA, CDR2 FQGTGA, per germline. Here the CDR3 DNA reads TGTGCCAGCAGCCCCAACCCAAGGACAGGGGATGGCTACACCTTC. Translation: CASSPNPRTGDGYTF. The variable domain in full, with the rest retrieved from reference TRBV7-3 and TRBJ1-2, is GAGVSQTPSNKVTEKGKYVELRCDPISGHTALYWYRQSLGQGPEFLIYFQGTGAADDSGLPNDRFFAVRPEGSVSTLKIQRTERGDSAVYLCASSPNPRTGDGYTFGSGTRLTVV.

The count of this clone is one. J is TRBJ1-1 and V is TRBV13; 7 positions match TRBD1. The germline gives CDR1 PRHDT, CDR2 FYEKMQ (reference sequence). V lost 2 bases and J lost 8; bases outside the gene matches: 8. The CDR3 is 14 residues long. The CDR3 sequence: CASSLIWGTDEAFF. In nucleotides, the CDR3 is TGTGCCAGCAGCTTAATTTGGGGGACAGACGAAGCTTTCTTT.